The clone carrying this T cell receptor (beta chain) was picked up a small number of times. This sample stems from a study of blood T cell repertoires in COVID-19. In the study's own analysis: For nucleated cells, counts were estimated from reference gene primer amplification. Here immunoSEQ multiplex PCR was the method, and the copy in TCRdb shows in-frame clones only, minus some. That table is the source of V, J and clone size, and D and trimming were worked out from the DNA. The sample records 35,000 to 50,000 clones, roughly 83% being singletons. The CDR3 length is 14 residues. J lost 6 bases, V lost 4 bases, and 6 bases had no gene match. Germline V lookup: CDR1 MRHNA, CDR2 SNTAGT.

The chain uses TRBV6-4 and TRBJ2-1; 7 nucleotides align to TRBD1. The clonotype originates from a human donor with acute or convalescent COVID-19. The donor label of this sample is uncertain. The specimen was peripheral blood. The CDR3: CASSATGEINEQFF. As DNA, the CDR3 is TGTGCCAGCAGTGCTACAGGGGAGATCAATGAGCAGTTCTTC.